Below, 28 T cell receptor beta chains from the same sample are listed, as sequenced in a study of shared clonotypes between healthy human individuals. Method: immunoSEQ multiplex PCR; TCRdb's copy keeps in-frame clones and lacks some. The sample shows about 550,000 clones, 95% to 96% of them seen only once. Naive CD8 cells were CD45RO-negative, positively selected for CCR7, excluding terminally differentiated effector memory CD45RA+ cells. The specimen sequenced was naive CD8+ T cells sorted from blood. The receptor set was obtained from a woman in her 30s in good health.

The chain uses TRBV13 and TRBJ1-4, with D unresolved. Trimming removed 1 base from V and 8 bases from J, with 17 bases in between. This CDR3 contains 16 residues. The V gene's germline CDR1 is PRHDT and CDR2 FYEKMQ (reference sequence). The chain's CDR3 is CASSLAREGQEEKLFF. CDR3 in DNA: TGTGCCAGCAGCTTAGCTAGGGAAGGGCAGGAGGAAAAACTGTTTTTT.

CDR3 in DNA: TGCGCCAGCAGTCGGACTAGCGCAGACCTAGATACGCAGTATTTT. Translated, it gives CASSRTSADLDTQYF. The gene calls are TRBV23-1 and TRBJ2-3, with 9 bases aligning to TRBD2. TRBV23-1 is classed as an ORF, of uncertain function. This CDR3 region has 15 residues. Trimming took 4 bases from V and 5 from J; bases not matched to a gene: 7.

The CDR3 loop reads CASNHPTGVNTEAFF. For the CDR3, the DNA is TGCGCCAGCAATCATCCGACAGGGGTGAACACTGAAGCTTTCTTT. The chain employs TRBV4-1 and TRBJ1-1, with 8 bases matching TRBD1. CDR1 and CDR2 (germline): MGHRA, YSYEKL. The CDR3 covers 15 residues. V was clipped by 7 bases and J by 0 bases; unmatched bases: 7.

In its sample, this clone was seen once. The chain is built from TRBV7-9 and TRBJ2-3; D is undetermined. Germline V lookup: CDR1 SEHNR, CDR2 FQNEAQ (reference sequence). V lost 5 bases and J lost 0, with 3 bases in between. CDR3 length: 12 amino acids. The CDR3 bases are TGTGCCAGCAGCGCAAGCACAGATACGCAGTATTTT. This codes for CASSASTDTQYF.

The genes are TRBV2 and TRBJ2-1; unclear D gene. CDR3 length: 16 residues. The germline CDR1 and CDR2 sequences are SNHLY and FYNNEI. V lost 3 bases and J lost 1, with 13 bases in between. CDR3 bases: TGTGCCAGCAGTGACCCGGAGACTCAATCCTACAATGAGCAGTTCTTC. Translation gives CASSDPETQSYNEQFF.

J is TRBJ1-2 and V is TRBV19; no firm D call. V shed 7 bases and J shed 5 bases, with 11 bases lying between them. The CDR3 has 12 residues. Looked up from germline, CDR1 is LNHDA and CDR2 is SQIVND (reference sequence). The CDR3 loop is CASTNEGYGYTF. Here the CDR3 DNA reads TGTGCCAGTACCAATGAGGGTTATGGCTACACCTTC.

The rearrangement joins TRBV27 to TRBJ1-1, with D unresolved. V lost 6 bases and J 0 bases, leaving 11 bases between the germline ends. The CDR3 covers 14 residues. From germline, CDR1 is MNHEY and CDR2 SMNVEV (reference sequence). This chain's CDR3 is CASRGLDMNTEAFF. The CDR3 nucleotides read TGTGCCAGCAGGGGATTAGACATGAACACTGAAGCTTTCTTT.

This rearrangement joins TRBV7-9 to TRBJ2-1, with D possibly TRBD2 on 6 matching bases. The germline gives CDR1 SEHNR, CDR2 FQNEAQ (reference sequence). Trimming cost V 4 bases and J 7 bases, with 23 bases left between them. The CDR3 contains 17 residues. The CDR3 loop reads CASSWFGGRTPGNEQFF. Here the CDR3 DNA reads TGTGCCAGCAGCTGGTTTGGTGGGAGGACCCCTGGGAATGAGCAGTTCTTC.

Here the CDR3 reads CASSPGLAEETQYF. CDR3 sequence (DNA): TGTGCCAGCAGCCCCGGACTAGCGGAAGAGACCCAGTACTTC. This sequence joins TRBV7-8 and TRBJ2-5; 10 positions agree with TRBD2. Germline CDR1 is SGHVS and CDR2 is FQNEAQ. With 5 bases clipped from V and 3 bases from J, the junction kept 3 bases outside the gene matches. This CDR3 comprises 14 residues. The full variable domain, in which reference TRBV7-8 and TRBJ2-5 provide the parts outside the CDR3, is GAGVSQSPRYKVAKRGQDVALRCDPISGHVSLFWYQQALGQGPEFLTYFQNEAQLDKSGLPSDRFFAERPEGSVSTLKIQRTQQEDSAVYLCASSPGLAEETQYFGPGTRLLVL.

The chain carries TRBV6-6 and TRBJ2-1; D unresolved. Germline V CDR1 and CDR2: MNHNY, SVGAGI (reference sequence). The V and J ends lost 8 bases and 6 bases respectively, with 11 bases between them. The CDR3 runs 12 residues. CDR3 protein: CASLEPPNEQFF. The CDR3 DNA follows: TGTGCCAGCTTAGAACCCCCCAATGAGCAGTTCTTC.

This clone occurred once. V gene TRBV28 combines with J gene TRBJ1-1; D gene unclear. The V gene lost 1 base and the J gene lost 1 base, with 10 bases spanning the gap. Germline lookup yields CDR1 MDHEN and CDR2 SYDVKM. This CDR3 spans 15 amino acids. CDR3 region: CASSLSRVGNTEAFF. Here the CDR3 DNA reads TGTGCCAGCAGTTTATCGAGGGTGGGGAACACTGAAGCTTTCTTT.

This chain uses TRBV10-1 with TRBJ2-5, with a tentative D call TRBD2 (5 bases). With 7 bases removed from V and 11 bases from J, the gap between germline ends came to 20 bases. Germline V gene lookup returns CDR1 WNHNN and CDR2 SYGVQD (reference sequence). The CDR3 totals 13 residues. As DNA, the CDR3 is TGCGCCAGCATCGTCGCGAGGGCGTGGGAGCAGTACTTC. It codes for CASIVARAWEQYF.

The sample holds one count of this clone. The genes are TRBV29-1 and TRBJ2-3; 9 bases fit TRBD1. The CDR3 has 15 residues. Per germline, CDR1 SQVTM and CDR2 ANQGSEA. V shed 3 bases, J shed 4 bases, and the junction held 8 bases outside the gene matches. CDR3 region: CSVEVGTGRPDTQYF. The CDR3 region has the DNA TGCAGCGTTGAGGTGGGGACAGGGCGCCCAGATACGCAGTATTTT.

The rearrangement links TRBV18 to TRBJ2-2; 10 bases match TRBD1. CDR1 is KGHSH and CDR2 is LQKENI in the germline V gene. With V trimmed by 3 bases and J by 3 bases, 1 base remained unmatched. The CDR3 sequence is 15 residues long. The CDR3 here is CASSPTGGYTGELFF. In DNA form, the CDR3 reads TGTGCCAGCTCACCGACAGGGGGCTACACCGGGGAGCTGTTTTTT.

The CDR3 is CATSRDGDEQFF. CDR3 coding DNA: TGTGCCACCAGCAGAGATGGGGATGAGCAGTTCTTC. The chain couples TRBV15 to TRBJ2-1; D not resolved. The CDR3 is made up of 12 amino acids. Germline V lookup: CDR1 LNHNV, CDR2 YYDKDF (reference sequence). Trimming cost V 0 bases and J 8 bases, with 5 bases left between them.

The CDR3 DNA sequence: TGTGCCAGCAGCGCCGGGGGTACTGAAGCTTTCTTT. Protein sequence: CASSAGGTEAFF. The chain couples TRBV5-6 to TRBJ1-1; a weak D match, TRBD1 (5 bases). The germline V and J ends were trimmed by 4 bases and 5 bases, with 9 bases remaining between them. The CDR3 is 12 residues long. Germline loops: CDR1 SGHDT, CDR2 YYEEEE.

V is TRBV2 and J is TRBJ2-2; TRBD2 might be the D (6 bases). The CDR3 is 15 amino acids. Trimming removed 0 bases at V and 4 bases at J, with 9 bases between. CDR1 SNHLY and CDR2 FYNNEI come from the germline V gene. In DNA form, the CDR3 reads TGTGCCAGCAGTGAAGCCGGGACTCTCACCGGGGAGCTGTTTTTT. Protein: CASSEAGTLTGELFF.

The V call is TRBV28, the J call TRBJ2-7; 8 nucleotides align to TRBD2. Trimming took 7 bases from V and 1 from J; bases not matched to a gene: 6. Germline V CDR1 and CDR2: MDHEN, SYDVKM. The CDR3 runs to 14 residues. The CDR3 sequence: CASTGTGGSYEQYF. CDR3 in DNA: TGTGCCAGCACCGGAACGGGGGGGTCCTACGAGCAGTACTTC.

This clone was counted a single time. J is TRBJ2-2 and V is TRBV5-6, with a possible D match to TRBD1 (5 bases). The V end was cut by 6 bases, the J end by 0 bases, with 12 bases between. There are 15 residues in the CDR3. Germline V gene data show CDR1 as SGHDT and CDR2 as YYEEEE. CDR3 bases: TGTGCCAGCAACGTGGCAGGGACGAACACCGGGGAGCTGTTTTTT. It is translated as CASNVAGTNTGELFF. The whole variable domain, filled in from reference TRBV5-6 and TRBJ2-2, reads DAGVTQSPTHLIKTRGQQVTLRCSPKSGHDTVSWYQQALGQGPQFIFQYYEEEERQRGNFPDRFSGHQFPNYSSELNVNALLLGDSALYLCASNVAGTNTGELFFGEGSRLTVL.

V is TRBV5-1 and J is TRBJ2-7; a possible D gene is TRBD2 (5 bases). This CDR3 is 13 amino acids long. Trimming stripped 0 bases from V and 7 bases from J, with 11 bases between. Germline lookup yields CDR1 SGHRS and CDR2 YFSETQ. CDR3 sequence: CASSLAGNGEQYF. CDR3 bases: TGCGCCAGCAGCTTGGCCGGGAATGGGGAGCAGTACTTC.

V usage is TRBV15 and J usage is TRBJ1-5, with a tentative D call TRBD1 (6 bases). Per germline, CDR1 LNHNV and CDR2 YYDKDF (reference sequence). The CDR3 is 15 residues long. V was trimmed by 0 bases and J by 7 bases, leaving 13 bases between them. CDR3 in amino acids: CATSRERGGGQPQHF. The CDR3 bases are TGTGCCACCAGCAGAGAGCGTGGGGGGGGCCAGCCCCAGCATTTT.

The V and J genes are TRBV11-2 and TRBJ2-7, with TRBD2 matching over 7 bases. From germline, CDR1 is SGHAT and CDR2 FQNNGV. CDR3 length equals 16 residues. With 2 bases clipped from V and 6 bases from J, the junction kept 13 bases outside the gene matches. Here the CDR3 reads CASSLYPGGSPFEQYF. CDR3 DNA: TGTGCCAGCAGCTTATATCCCGGCGGGAGCCCATTCGAGCAGTACTTC.

The V gene is TRBV27, the J gene TRBJ2-2, with D possibly called TRBD1 or TRBD2 (7 bases each). CDR3 size: 17 residues. CDR1 and CDR2 from the germline V gene are MNHEY and SMNVEV (reference sequence). Trimming took 5 bases from V and 0 from J, leaving 16 bases between them. CDR3 nucleotides: TGTGCCAGCAGTCATTCAGCGGGACAGACGAACACCGGGGAGCTGTTTTTT. The encoded protein is CASSHSAGQTNTGELFF.

The V and J genes are TRBV21-1 and TRBJ2-2; the tabulated D call, TRBD1, remains unverified against the DNA. TRBV21-1 corresponds to a pseudogene. The CDR3 sequence is 15 residues long. CDR3 DNA: TGTGCCAGCAGCACGGGACAGCTAAACACCGGGGAGCTGTTTTTT. It translates to CASSTGQLNTGELFF.

The chain employs TRBV6-6 and TRBJ2-7, with 9 bases that match TRBD2. The germline gives CDR1 MNHNY, CDR2 SVGAGI (reference sequence). The ends lost 5 bases at V and 5 bases at J; junction bases unmatched: 7. The CDR3 totals 14 residues. CDR3 coding DNA: TGTGCCAGCAGTCATTCCGGGACTAGCCACGAGCAGTACTTC. Protein product: CASSHSGTSHEQYF.

This rearrangement joins TRBV19 to TRBJ1-2; D call uncertain. Per the germline V gene, CDR1 is LNHDA and CDR2 is SQIVND (reference sequence). Deletions cut 3 bases from V and 8 bases from J, with 16 bases between. The CDR3 consists of 14 residues. CDR3 amino acids: CASSIDPREWGYTF. DNA for the CDR3: TGTGCCAGTAGTATCGACCCCCGGGAGTGGGGCTACACCTTC.

In nucleotides, the CDR3 is TGTGCCAGCAGTTTGAGGGACAGAGGAGCCGGGGAGCTGTTTTTT. Translation gives CASSLRDRGAGELFF. The chain has TRBV28 and TRBJ2-2, with 7 nucleotides matching TRBD1. The CDR3 runs to 15 residues. J lost 6 bases, V lost 3 bases, and 7 bases had no gene match. The germline V gene encodes CDR1 MDHEN and CDR2 SYDVKM.

The chain joins TRBV5-4 to TRBJ2-7; TRBD2 agrees at 7 bases. Germline CDR1 is SGHNT and CDR2 is YYREEE (reference sequence). The junction had 7 bases not matched to a gene; V was cut back by 1 base and J by 6 bases. CDR3 length: 14 residues. CDR3 in amino acids: CASSLSLAVSEQYF. CDR3 bases: TGTGCCAGCAGCTTGAGTCTAGCGGTTTCCGAGCAGTACTTC.